Below, one T cell receptor beta chain is given with its context. Trimming cost V 5 bases and J 5 bases; bases outside gene matches: 5. The CDR3 runs 13 residues. Cohort assignment relied on participant-reported clinical history. Two negative PCRs, clearance, or symptom resolution were required of recovered Cohort 3 donors. Original methodology: Nucleated cell counts were estimated from reference gene primer amplification. Produced via immunoSEQ multiplex PCR; TCRdb's table is partial and in-frame only. V and J calls and clone size are as listed in that table; D and trimming were resolved from the DNA. The sample holds almost 500,000 clones, around 85% seen once. This entry comes from a study of blood T cell repertoires in COVID-19. Study-level information: Acute and convalescent COVID-19 specimens originated in the United States, Italy and Spain.

The J gene is TRBJ1-1, the V gene TRBV12-3 or TRBV12-4; TRBD1 agrees at 7 bases. The source is a woman aged 60-70 years who had recovered from COVID-19. The sample taken for sequencing was PBMCs or T cells enriched from blood (not recorded which). The CDR3 DNA is TGTGCCAGCAGTGGAAGGGGGCGGACTGAAGCTTTCTTT. It yields the protein CASSGRGRTEAFF.